This T cell receptor (beta chain) was recovered during a study of T cells after yellow fever vaccination. Study-wide results and caveats: Clonotype sharing between CD4 and CD8 compartments was small.

UMIs and a universal primer site were added when TCR cDNA was made by 5'RACE template switching. TCRdb itself ran the 5' RACE reads through MiXCR, one entry per CDR3 protein. The profile shows about 170,000 distinct CDR3 sequences, 11% of them singletons. V was shortened by 1 base and J by 2 bases, with 9 bases between the two germline ends. The length of the CDR3 is 15 residues. Germline lookup yields CDR1 LGHNA and CDR2 YSLEER. This clonotype was counted a few times. Its specificity is unknown. The TCR originated in a man between 18 and 35 years old who received the YFV17D yellow fever vaccine. V and J are TRBV4-3 and TRBJ1-3; D gene ambiguous. The source was CD8+ T cells sorted from PBMCs, collected 15 days after the yellow fever booster vaccination. The CDR3 nucleotides are TGCGCCAGCAGCCAAGGGTTATTGGCTGGAAACACCATATATTTT. Its protein product is CASSQGLLAGNTIYF.